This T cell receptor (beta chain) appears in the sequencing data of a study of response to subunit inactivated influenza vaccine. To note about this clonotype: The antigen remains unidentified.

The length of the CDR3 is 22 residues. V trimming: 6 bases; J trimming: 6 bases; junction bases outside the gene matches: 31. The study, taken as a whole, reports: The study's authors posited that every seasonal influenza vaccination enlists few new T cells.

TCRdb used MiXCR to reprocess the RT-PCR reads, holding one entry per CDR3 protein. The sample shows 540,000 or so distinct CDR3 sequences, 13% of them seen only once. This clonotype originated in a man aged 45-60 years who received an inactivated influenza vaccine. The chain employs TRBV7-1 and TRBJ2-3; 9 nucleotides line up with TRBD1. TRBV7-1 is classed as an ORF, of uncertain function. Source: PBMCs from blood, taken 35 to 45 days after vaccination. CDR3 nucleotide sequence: TGTGCCAGCAGGTCTGGAGACCGGGACAGGGTACCGGGACTTCCCGGGGGTGATACGCAGTATTTT. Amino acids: CASRSGDRDRVPGLPGGDTQYF.